These 16 T cell receptor beta chains came from one sample sequenced in a study of cytomegalovirus exposure and HLA in healthy donors. TCRdb's table, derived via immunoSEQ multiplex PCR, lists solely in-frame clones and lacks some. The sample lists a few hundred thousand clones; around nine tenths were seen once. Sequences were obtained from PBMCs. The receptors come from a young woman in good health and CMV-seronegative.

The chain carries TRBV5-6 and TRBJ1-3, with D unresolved. Germline V gene data show CDR1 as SGHDT and CDR2 as YYEEEE. The CDR3 spans 15 residues. Deletions cut 0 bases from V and 0 bases from J, with 7 bases between. The chain's CDR3 is CASSLARDSGNTIYF. For the CDR3, the DNA is TGTGCCAGCAGCTTGGCCCGGGACTCTGGAAACACCATATATTTT.

V and J are TRBV5-5 and TRBJ2-7; D possibly corresponds to TRBD2 (5 bases). Germline assignment: CDR1 SGHKS and CDR2 YYEKEE (reference sequence). This CDR3 comprises 14 residues. Trimming shortened V by 4 bases and J by 2 bases, and 13 bases separated the two germline ends. The DNA of the CDR3 is TGTGCCAGCAGCCGCGGGCAGGACGCCTACGAGCAGTACTTC. Translation gives CASSRGQDAYEQYF. The whole variable domain, remainder taken from reference TRBV5-5 and TRBJ2-7, is DAGVTQSPTHLIKTRGQQVTLRCSPISGHKSVSWYQQVLGQGPQFIFQYYEKEERGRGNFPDRFSARQFPNYSSELNVNALLLGDSALYLCASSRGQDAYEQYFGPGTRLTVT.

DNA for the CDR3: TGTGCCAGCAGTTTAGCTAGCGGGGGACCATACGAGCAGTACTTC. Its translation: CASSLASGGPYEQYF. This rearrangement joins TRBV27 to TRBJ2-7; 10 nucleotides agree with TRBD2. This CDR3 region has 15 residues. The V gene end was trimmed by 2 bases and the J gene end by 4 bases; junction bases not matched to a gene: 5. The germline gives CDR1 MNHEY, CDR2 SMNVEV (reference sequence).

The J gene is TRBJ2-1, the V gene TRBV29-1; 9 bases match TRBD2. Trimming cost V 5 bases and J 6 bases; bases outside gene matches: 8. The CDR3 is made up of 14 amino acids. Looked up from germline, CDR1 is SQVTM and CDR2 is ANQGSEA. This CDR3 is CSVWLAGTINEQFF. As DNA, the CDR3 is TGCAGCGTTTGGCTAGCGGGAACGATCAATGAGCAGTTCTTC.

The V and J genes are TRBV28 and TRBJ2-7, with unresolved D. The CDR3 is made up of 11 amino acids. V was pared by 3 bases and J by 6 bases, with 6 bases between. From germline, CDR1 is MDHEN and CDR2 SYDVKM. The CDR3 reads CASSLNGEQYF. In DNA, the CDR3 is TGTGCCAGCAGTTTGAACGGCGAGCAGTACTTC.

The chain carries TRBV19 and TRBJ1-5; weak D call: TRBD1 (6 bases). Germline CDR1 LNHDA, CDR2 SQIVND (reference sequence). This CDR3 is built from 13 residues. Between the trimmed V and J ends, which lost 5 bases and 9 bases, there was a span of 14 bases. This CDR3 is CASSRDLRGPQHF. CDR3 nucleotides: TGTGCCAGTAGTCGGGACCTCAGGGGGCCCCAGCATTTT.

V usage is TRBV29-1 and J usage is TRBJ2-1; D ambiguous. Germline assignment: CDR1 SQVTM and CDR2 ANQGSEA. The CDR3 length is 13 residues. V was pared by 3 bases and J by 0 bases, with 6 bases between. CDR3 DNA sequence: TGCAGCGTTGACGTGAGCTCCTACAATGAGCAGTTCTTC. This encodes CSVDVSSYNEQFF.

The V gene is TRBV27, the J gene TRBJ1-1; 7 bases align to TRBD1. Looked up from germline, CDR1 is MNHEY and CDR2 is SMNVEV (reference sequence). Losses at the gene ends were 3 bases for V and 4 bases for J; bases not matched to a gene: 8. This CDR3 has 15 residues. This CDR3 reads CASSLTGPVSTEAFF. In DNA, the CDR3 is TGTGCCAGCAGTTTGACAGGGCCGGTGAGCACTGAAGCTTTCTTT.

V usage is TRBV2 and J usage is TRBJ2-1; TRBD1 is a possible D gene (5 bases). The CDR3 length is 15 residues. Trimming took 2 bases from V and 6 from J, leaving 14 bases between them. Germline CDR1 and CDR2: SNHLY and FYNNEI. CDR3 bases: TGTGCCAGCAGTGAATCAGTGCAGGGATTCAATGAGCAGTTCTTC. Protein product: CASSESVQGFNEQFF.

The J gene is TRBJ2-1, the V gene TRBV2, with D maybe TRBD2 (6 bases). The CDR3 is 14 amino acids. V gave up 6 bases and J gave up 7 bases, with 16 bases separating them. CDR1 is SNHLY and CDR2 is FYNNEI in the germline V gene. CDR3 nucleotides: TGTGCCAGCAGGCATGAGGACTACCTTAATGAGCAGTTCTTC. It codes for CASRHEDYLNEQFF.

The J gene is TRBJ2-7, the V gene TRBV28, with 9 bases fitting TRBD1. This CDR3 has 17 amino acids. Germline V lookup: CDR1 MDHEN, CDR2 SYDVKM. V trimming: 7 bases; J trimming: 0 bases; junction bases outside the gene matches: 13. CDR3: CASTRQGEGLYSYEQYF. The CDR3 DNA sequence: TGTGCCAGCACCCGACAGGGGGAAGGACTCTACTCCTACGAGCAGTACTTC.

The rearrangement joins TRBV19 to TRBJ2-1; D is ambiguous. The CDR3 is 13 amino acids. Trimming left V 5 bases short and J 7 bases short, with 12 bases between. Per the germline V gene, CDR1 is LNHDA and CDR2 is SQIVND (reference sequence). The CDR3 loop is CASSLLDLNEQFF. CDR3 DNA: TGTGCCAGTAGTTTGCTAGACTTAAATGAGCAGTTCTTC.

The chain couples TRBV19 to TRBJ1-5; no reliable D call. This CDR3 contains 19 residues. V lost 3 bases and J lost 0, with 21 bases in between. Germline-derived CDR1 and CDR2 are LNHDA and SQIVND (reference sequence). CDR3 region: CASSILLGKTAYSNQPQHF. CDR3 coding DNA: TGTGCCAGTAGTATCCTGCTAGGCAAGACCGCCTATAGCAATCAGCCCCAGCATTTT.

The chain combines TRBV9 with TRBJ2-2; 10 bases are a match to TRBD2. The ends lost 6 bases at V and 1 base at J; junction bases unmatched: 3. Germline CDR1 is SGDLS and CDR2 is YYNGEE. The CDR3 length is 15 residues. CDR3: CASTASGGNTGELFF. In DNA form, the CDR3 reads TGTGCCAGCACCGCTAGCGGGGGGAACACCGGGGAGCTGTTTTTT. Combining the CDR3 with reference TRBV9 and TRBJ2-2 gives the whole variable domain DSGVTQTPKHLITATGQRVTLRCSPRSGDLSVYWYQQSLDQGLQFLIQYYNGEERAKGNILERFSAQQFPDLHSELNLSSLELGDSALYFCASTASGGNTGELFFGEGSRLTVL.

The chain combines TRBV5-4 with TRBJ2-7, with 7 bases lining up with TRBD2. Trimming removed 3 bases from V and 9 bases from J; junction bases left unmatched: 6. The germline V gene encodes CDR1 SGHNT and CDR2 YYREEE (reference sequence). This CDR3 is built from 12 residues. Here the CDR3 DNA reads TGTGCCAGCAGCTCTACGGGGGAGGGGCAGTACTTC. Translated, it gives CASSSTGEGQYF.

This chain connects TRBV28 to TRBJ2-1; TRBD2 matches 10 bases. CDR1 and CDR2 from the germline V gene are MDHEN and SYDVKM. The CDR3 length is 14 residues. V was clipped by 2 bases and J by 9 bases; unmatched bases: 4. CDR3 sequence reads: CASSLKLAGPEQFF. The CDR3, as DNA: TGTGCCAGCAGTTTAAAACTAGCGGGACCTGAGCAGTTCTTC.